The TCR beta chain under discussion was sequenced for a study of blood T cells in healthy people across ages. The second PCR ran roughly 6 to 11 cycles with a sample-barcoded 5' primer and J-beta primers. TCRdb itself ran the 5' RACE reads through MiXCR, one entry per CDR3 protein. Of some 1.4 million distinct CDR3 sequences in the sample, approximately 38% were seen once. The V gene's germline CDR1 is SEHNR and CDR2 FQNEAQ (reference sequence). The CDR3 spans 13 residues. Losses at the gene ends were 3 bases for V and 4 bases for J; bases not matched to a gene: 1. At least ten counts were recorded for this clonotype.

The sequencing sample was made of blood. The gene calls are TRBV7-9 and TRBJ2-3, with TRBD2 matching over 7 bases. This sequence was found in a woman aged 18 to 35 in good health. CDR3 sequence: CASSFGGADTQYF. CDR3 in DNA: TGTGCCAGCAGCTTTGGGGGGGCAGATACGCAGTATTTT.